This T cell receptor (beta chain) emerged from a study of identical twins. Points on this clonotype: Antigen unknown.

The CDR3 spans 16 residues. The V and J ends lost 7 bases and 0 bases, in that order; junction bases with no gene match: 7. Germline V lookup: CDR1 MNHNS, CDR2 SASEGT. Each donor (without exception) was a healthy Caucasian. Study-wide findings and caveats: Some out-of-frame alpha sequences were shared by twins, and these showed excess low generation probability. There were fewer insertions in abundant cord blood beta clonotypes, but memory repertoires showed no such pattern.

It was template switching that added a universal primer site, and there were unique molecular identifiers on the cDNA. In TCRdb, the 5' RACE reads were re-called with MiXCR into one record per CDR3 protein. The repertoire holds about 530,000 distinct CDR3 sequences, roughly 15% seen once, with more than 0.4% in the top ten. The same sample was also studied in work on yellow fever vaccine responses in identical twins.

This chain connects TRBV6-1 to TRBJ1-1, with TRBD1 matching 11 bases. The sequence was obtained from a woman aged 18-35 years in good health. The specimen was CD4+ T cells sorted from blood. CDR3 DNA: TGTGCCAGCACCGGACAGGGGGCCGGCATGAACACTGAAGCTTTCTTT. Protein product: CASTGQGAGMNTEAFF.